Shown below are 13 T cell receptor beta chains from a single sample sequenced in a study of OX40 agonist ivuxolimab in advanced cancers. The repertoire was sequenced with immunoSEQ multiplex PCR; TCRdb's copy has only in-frame clones and lacks some. The table includes tens of thousands of clones, about nine tenths detected once. Sequences were derived from CD4+ or CD8+ T cells sorted from blood, sampled in a trial of the OX40 agonist ivuxolimab. The receptors were sampled from an adult with an advanced solid tumor such as melanoma, head and neck, liver or kidney cancer.

On this clone: The sample holds other DNA sequences that translate to the same CDR3. The chain carries TRBV7-9 and TRBJ2-5; no definite D call. Germline CDR1 is SEHNR and CDR2 is FQNEAQ (reference sequence). The CDR3 runs 13 residues. The V and J ends lost 0 bases and 1 base respectively, with 3 bases between them. CDR3 bases: TGTGCCAGCAGCTTAGCTATCCAAGAGACCCAGTACTTC. This encodes CASSLAIQETQYF.

V and J are TRBV7-9 and TRBJ1-2; D may be TRBD1 (5 bases). CDR1 is SEHNR and CDR2 is FQNEAQ in the germline V gene (reference sequence). Deletions cut 3 bases from V and 2 bases from J, with 7 bases between. The CDR3 runs to 13 residues. CDR3 amino acids: CASSFDRNYGYTF. The CDR3 region has the DNA TGTGCCAGCAGCTTCGACAGAAACTATGGCTACACCTTC. Together with reference TRBV7-9 and TRBJ1-2, the CDR3 gives the full variable domain: DTGVSQNPRHKITKRGQNVTFRCDPISEHNRLYWYRQTLGQGPEFLTYFQNEAQLEKSRLLSDRFSAERPKGSFSTLEIQRTEQGDSAMYLCASSFDRNYGYTFGSGTRLTVV.

The chain links TRBV7-6 to TRBJ1-2, with 8 bases lining up with TRBD1. CDR3 length equals 17 residues. Germline CDR1 reads SGHVS; CDR2 reads FNYEAQ. Trimming cost V 4 bases and J 3 bases; bases outside gene matches: 13. Written as DNA, the CDR3 is TGTGCCAGCAGCTCTTATTATGGGATGGGACAGGACTATGGCTACACCTTC. It translates to CASSSYYGMGQDYGYTF.

This clone was observed a single time. This sequence joins TRBV5-1 and TRBJ2-1; TRBD1 might be the D (5 bases). The CDR3 contains 15 residues. Germline lookup yields CDR1 SGHRS and CDR2 YFSETQ. Trimming took off 4 bases at V and 5 bases at J, with 16 bases between the two ends. CDR3 sequence (DNA): TGCGCCAGCAGCCCCCTCCAGGGATTCGACAATGAGCAGTTCTTC. Translating gives CASSPLQGFDNEQFF.

The chain employs TRBV27 and TRBJ1-1, with D hard to call. From germline, CDR1 is MNHEY and CDR2 SMNVEV (reference sequence). The CDR3 runs 12 residues. Deletions cut 7 bases from V and 4 bases from J, with 10 bases between. The CDR3, as DNA: TGTGCCAGCAAAGCTTGGGGCACTGAAGCTTTCTTT. Residues: CASKAWGTEAFF.

This chain joins TRBV14 and TRBJ1-5; D is undetermined. This CDR3 is 17 amino acids long. V was cut by 6 bases and J by 0 bases, with 18 bases left in between. Germline lookup yields CDR1 SGHDN and CDR2 FVKESK. CDR3 DNA: TGTGCCAGCAGTAGGGCCTTTGGGCGGTATAGCAATCAGCCCCAGCATTTT. Amino acids: CASSRAFGRYSNQPQHF. Full variable domain (remainder filled in from reference TRBV14 and TRBJ1-5): EAGVTQFPSHSVIEKGQTVTLRCDPISGHDNLYWYRRVMGKEIKFLLHFVKESKQDESGMPNNRFLAERTGGTYSTLKVQPAELEDSGVYFCASSRAFGRYSNQPQHFGDGTRLSIL.

The chain couples TRBV28 to TRBJ2-1; D remains ambiguous. CDR1 MDHEN and CDR2 SYDVKM come from the germline V gene. CDR3 length: 12 amino acids. The V end lost 3 bases, the J end lost 5 bases, and 5 bases lay between the germline ends. CDR3 sequence: CASSFSNNEQFF. The CDR3 DNA sequence: TGTGCCAGCAGTTTTTCGAACAATGAGCAGTTCTTC.

Concerning this clone itself: At one of its ends the junction is not consistent with the germline gene, which may arise from a read error. V is TRBV29-1 and J is TRBJ2-2; weak D call: TRBD2 (7 bases). This CDR3 has 15 amino acids. Germline CDR1 is SQVTM and CDR2 is ANQGSEA. The CDR3 coding sequence is TGCAGCGCTGAGGGGGGGAGAGGGAACCCCGGGGAGCTGTTTTTT. Translated: CSAEGGRGNPGELFF.

About this clone itself: One end of the junction is discordant with germline, which a read error may explain. This chain uses TRBV6-6 with TRBJ1-5; D call uncertain. The CDR3 spans 14 residues. The germline CDR1 and CDR2 sequences are MNHNY and SVGAGI (reference sequence). The CDR3 spells CASSYSGSHQPQHF. The CDR3 nucleotides read TGTGCCAGCAGTTACTCAGGTAGCCATCAGCCCCAGCATTTT.

This clone was observed a single time. CDR3 protein: CASTLPGQGASRSYNEQFF. As DNA, the CDR3 is TGTGCCAGCACGCTACCGGGACAGGGGGCTAGTCGTTCCTACAATGAGCAGTTCTTC. The chain recombines TRBV7-3 with TRBJ2-1; 12 nucleotides align to TRBD1. Germline V gene sequence: CDR1 SGHTA, CDR2 FQGTGA. The CDR3 loop spans 19 amino acids. V was clipped by 7 bases and J by 1 base; unmatched bases: 14.

The chain is built from TRBV27 and TRBJ1-1; D not certain. Germline CDR1 and CDR2: MNHEY and SMNVEV (reference sequence). V dropped 3 bases and J dropped 6 bases, with 8 bases sitting between them. The CDR3 runs to 12 residues. The CDR3 spells CASSFFGAEAFF. The CDR3 DNA is TGTGCCAGCAGTTTTTTCGGGGCTGAAGCTTTCTTT.

The chain links TRBV19 to TRBJ1-4; 7 bases match TRBD1. The CDR3 is 16 residues long. CDR1 and CDR2 (germline): LNHDA, SQIVND (reference sequence). V lost 2 bases to trimming and J lost 4 bases; unmatched junction nucleotides: 7. CDR3 in amino acids: CASSILKTGINEKLFF. CDR3 nucleotides: TGTGCCAGTAGTATACTGAAGACAGGGATTAATGAAAAACTGTTTTTT.

This CDR3 is CATSKGGSGNQPQHF. The DNA of the CDR3 is TGTGCCACCAGCAAGGGAGGTAGTGGCAATCAGCCCCAGCATTTT. The chain recombines TRBV15 with TRBJ1-5, with D hard to call. The CDR3 extends over 15 amino acids. From germline, CDR1 is LNHNV and CDR2 YYDKDF (reference sequence). Trimming removed 4 bases from V and 2 bases from J, with 12 bases in between.